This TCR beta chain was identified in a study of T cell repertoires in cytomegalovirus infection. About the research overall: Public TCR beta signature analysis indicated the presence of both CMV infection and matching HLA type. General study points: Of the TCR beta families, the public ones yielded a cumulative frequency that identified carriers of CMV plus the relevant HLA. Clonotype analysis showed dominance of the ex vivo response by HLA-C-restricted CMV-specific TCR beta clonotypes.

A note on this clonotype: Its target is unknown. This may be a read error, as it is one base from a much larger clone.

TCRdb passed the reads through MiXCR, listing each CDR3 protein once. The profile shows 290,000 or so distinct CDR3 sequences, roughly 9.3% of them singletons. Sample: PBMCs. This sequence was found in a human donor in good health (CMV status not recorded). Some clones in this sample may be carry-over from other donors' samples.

The DNA for the CDR3 is TGTGTCAGCTCACTCGACTCCCAGGGGCAGTACGTC. Encoded protein: CVSSLDSQGQYV. The chain is built from TRBV18 and TRBJ2-7, with D possibly being TRBD1 (5 bases). The V gene's germline CDR1 is KGHSH and CDR2 LQKENI. The CDR3 contains 12 residues.